This T cell receptor beta chain comes out of a study of CD4 T cells in relation to SARS-CoV-2 and coronaviruses. Study details: The restricting HLA molecule for shared crossreactive spike epitopes was mapped.

Unexposed donor CD4+ T cells date from 2011-2018, before the COVID-19 pandemic. Cryopreserved PBMCs were CD4-enriched, then split into naive and memory cells. Study-wide findings and caveats: In around two thirds of donors, memory CD4+ clonotypes crossrecognized SARS-CoV-2 and at least one common cold coronavirus spike.

To note about this clone: As yet, its antigen is unknown.

This CDR3 region has 12 residues. Germline CDR1 reads MDHEN; CDR2 reads SYDVKM. The V end was cut by 3 bases, the J end by 12 bases, with 15 bases between. TCRdb's table, derived via immunoSEQ multiplex PCR, lists solely in-frame clones and lacks some. Among roughly 63,000 clones listed, about 94% were seen once. The receptor was derived from a human donor in good health. Material for sequencing was naive CD4+ T cells from PBMCs. This sample's subset: naive CD4+ T cells isolated by negative enrichment. The chain recombines TRBV28 with TRBJ2-7, with D perhaps matching TRBD1 (6 bases). The DNA of the CDR3 is TGTGCCAGCAGTTTGACCCAGGGGCGGTGGTACTTC. It codes for CASSLTQGRWYF.